This paragraph reports one TCR beta chain. Its antigen is still unknown. This sample was taken from a study of T cell responses to AZD1222 COVID-19 vaccine. Sequencing was performed with immunoSEQ multiplex PCR; in TCRdb, only in-frame clones are kept and a portion is missing. The sample includes 25,000 to 35,000 clones, 75% to 90% of them seen just once. Study results and limitations: Spike-specific TCR depth and breadth grew after two AZD1222 doses.

Trimming removed 5 bases from V and 3 bases from J, with 13 bases in between. Germline CDR1 reads SGHVS; CDR2 reads FQNEAQ. This CDR3 has 15 residues. The sequenced sample was peripheral blood, obtained on day 0 of AZD1222 vaccination. V usage is TRBV7-8 and J usage is TRBJ2-2, with D unresolved. The receptor was isolated from an adult in good health. Here the CDR3 reads CASSERRTHTGELFF. The DNA of the CDR3 is TGTGCCAGCAGCGAACGCCGAACTCACACCGGGGAGCTGTTTTTT.